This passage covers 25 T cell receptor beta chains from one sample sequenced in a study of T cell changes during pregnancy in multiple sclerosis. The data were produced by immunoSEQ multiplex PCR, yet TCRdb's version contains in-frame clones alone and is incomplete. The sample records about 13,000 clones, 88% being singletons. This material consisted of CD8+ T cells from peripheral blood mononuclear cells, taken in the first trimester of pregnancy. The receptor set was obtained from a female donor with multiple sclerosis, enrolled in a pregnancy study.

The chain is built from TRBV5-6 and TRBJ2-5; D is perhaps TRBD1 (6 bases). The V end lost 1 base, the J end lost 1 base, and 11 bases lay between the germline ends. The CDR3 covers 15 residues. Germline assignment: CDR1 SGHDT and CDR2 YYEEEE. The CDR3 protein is CASSLFLTGQETQYF. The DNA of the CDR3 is TGTGCCAGCAGCTTGTTCCTGACAGGCCAAGAGACCCAGTACTTC.

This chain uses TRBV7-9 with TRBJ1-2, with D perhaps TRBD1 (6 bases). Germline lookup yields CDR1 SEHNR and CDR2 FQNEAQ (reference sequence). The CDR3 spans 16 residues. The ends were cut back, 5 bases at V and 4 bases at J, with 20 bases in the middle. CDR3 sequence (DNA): TGTGCCAGCAGCCCCAGACAGGCGGGTCTAGGCTATGGCTACACCTTC. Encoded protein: CASSPRQAGLGYGYTF.

CDR3 sequence: CASSEQELTAMNTEAFF. CDR3 in DNA: TGTGCCAGCAGTGAACAGGAATTGACGGCCATGAACACTGAAGCTTTCTTT. The rearrangement links TRBV6-1 to TRBJ1-1; D remains ambiguous. Germline V lookup: CDR1 MNHNS, CDR2 SASEGT. The CDR3 runs to 17 residues. V lost 2 bases, J lost 0 bases, and 16 bases lay in between.

CDR3 protein: CASSLGYGELFF. The CDR3 nucleotides read TGTGCCAGCAGCTTGGGTTACGGGGAGCTGTTTTTT. The chain recombines TRBV5-6 with TRBJ2-2; D not certain. The CDR3 contains 12 residues. Trimming cost V 0 bases and J 7 bases, with 4 bases left between them. Germline CDR1 and CDR2: SGHDT and YYEEEE.

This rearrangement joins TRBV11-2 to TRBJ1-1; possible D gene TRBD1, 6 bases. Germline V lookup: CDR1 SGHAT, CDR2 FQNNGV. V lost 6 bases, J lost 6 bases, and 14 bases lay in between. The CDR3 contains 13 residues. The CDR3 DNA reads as TGTGCCAGCAGGCAGGGGAACAGCCCTGAAGCTTTCTTT. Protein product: CASRQGNSPEAFF.

The CDR3 DNA follows: TGTGCCAGCAGCCAGCTAGCGGGGGGGAGGAATGAGCAGTTCTTC. Its protein is CASSQLAGGRNEQFF. The chain uses TRBV7-9 and TRBJ2-1; 12 bases agree with TRBD2. This CDR3 spans 15 amino acids. J was trimmed by 7 bases and V by 5 bases; bases with no gene match: 6. CDR1 is SEHNR, CDR2 FQNEAQ, per germline (reference sequence).

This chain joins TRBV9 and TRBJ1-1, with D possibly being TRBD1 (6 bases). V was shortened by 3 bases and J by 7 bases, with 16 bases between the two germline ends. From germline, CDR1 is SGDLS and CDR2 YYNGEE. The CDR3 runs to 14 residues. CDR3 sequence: CASSETFGGIEAFF. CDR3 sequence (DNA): TGTGCCAGCAGCGAGACGTTTGGGGGCATTGAAGCTTTCTTT.

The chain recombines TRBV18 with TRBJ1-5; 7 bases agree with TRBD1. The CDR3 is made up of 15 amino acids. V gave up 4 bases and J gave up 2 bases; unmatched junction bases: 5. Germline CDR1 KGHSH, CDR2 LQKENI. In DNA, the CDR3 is TGTGCCAGCTCACGAACAGACAGGGGCAATCAGCCCCAGCATTTT. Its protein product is CASSRTDRGNQPQHF.

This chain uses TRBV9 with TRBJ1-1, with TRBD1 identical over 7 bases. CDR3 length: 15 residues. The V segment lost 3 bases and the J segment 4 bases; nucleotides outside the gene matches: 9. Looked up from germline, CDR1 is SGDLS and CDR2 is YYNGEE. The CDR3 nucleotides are TGTGCCAGCAGCGCCCCACCGACAGGGTTCACTGAAGCTTTCTTT. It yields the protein CASSAPPTGFTEAFF.

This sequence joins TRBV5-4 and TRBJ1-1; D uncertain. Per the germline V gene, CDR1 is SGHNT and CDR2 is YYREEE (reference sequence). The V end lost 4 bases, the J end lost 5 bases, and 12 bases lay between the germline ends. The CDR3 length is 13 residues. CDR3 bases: TGTGCCAGCAGCGTACAGCGGGGAACTGAAGCTTTCTTT. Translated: CASSVQRGTEAFF.

CDR3 sequence (DNA): TGCGCCAGCAGCCCGACCGGGTCCTACTACGAGCAGTACTTC. Translation gives CASSPTGSYYEQYF. The V call is TRBV5-1, the J call TRBJ2-7, with D unclear. The CDR3 length is 14 residues. Germline V gives CDR1 SGHRS, CDR2 YFSETQ. With 4 bases removed from V and 3 bases from J, the gap between germline ends came to 14 bases. The full variable domain, completed using reference TRBV5-1 and TRBJ2-7, is KAGVTQTPRYLIKTRGQQVTLSCSPISGHRSVSWYQQTPGQGLQFLFEYFSETQRNKGNFPGRFSGRQFSNSRSEMNVSTLELGDSALYLCASSPTGSYYEQYFGPGTRLTVT.

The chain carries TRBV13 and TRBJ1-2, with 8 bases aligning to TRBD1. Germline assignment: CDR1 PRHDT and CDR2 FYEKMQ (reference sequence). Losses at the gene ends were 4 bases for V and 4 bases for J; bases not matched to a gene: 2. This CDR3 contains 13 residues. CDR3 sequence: CASSSTGGYGYTF. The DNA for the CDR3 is TGTGCCAGCAGCTCAACAGGGGGCTATGGCTACACCTTC.

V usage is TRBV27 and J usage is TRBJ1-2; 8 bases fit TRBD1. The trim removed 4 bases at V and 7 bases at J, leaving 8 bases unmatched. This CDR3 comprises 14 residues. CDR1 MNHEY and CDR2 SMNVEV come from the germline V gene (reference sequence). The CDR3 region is CASSSDRDYPGYTF. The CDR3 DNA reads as TGTGCCAGCAGTTCGGACAGGGATTATCCTGGCTACACCTTC.

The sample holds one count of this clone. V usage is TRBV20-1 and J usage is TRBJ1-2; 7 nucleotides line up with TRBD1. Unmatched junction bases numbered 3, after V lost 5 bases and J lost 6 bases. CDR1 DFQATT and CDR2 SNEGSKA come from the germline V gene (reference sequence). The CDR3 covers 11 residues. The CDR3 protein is CSAGQVDGYTF. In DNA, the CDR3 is TGCAGTGCTGGACAGGTCGATGGCTACACCTTC.

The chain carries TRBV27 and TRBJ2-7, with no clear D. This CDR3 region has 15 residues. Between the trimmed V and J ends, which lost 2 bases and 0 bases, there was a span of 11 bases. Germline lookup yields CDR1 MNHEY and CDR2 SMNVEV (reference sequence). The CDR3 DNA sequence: TGTGCCAGCAGTTTAGGTCAGGCTCGCTCCTACGAGCAGTACTTC. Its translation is CASSLGQARSYEQYF.

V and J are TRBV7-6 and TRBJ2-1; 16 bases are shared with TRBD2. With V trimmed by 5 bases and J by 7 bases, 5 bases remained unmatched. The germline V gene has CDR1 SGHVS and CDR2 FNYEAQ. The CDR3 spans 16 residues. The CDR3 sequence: CASSLGTSGGVNEQFF. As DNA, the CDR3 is TGTGCCAGCAGCCTAGGGACTAGCGGGGGGGTGAATGAGCAGTTCTTC.

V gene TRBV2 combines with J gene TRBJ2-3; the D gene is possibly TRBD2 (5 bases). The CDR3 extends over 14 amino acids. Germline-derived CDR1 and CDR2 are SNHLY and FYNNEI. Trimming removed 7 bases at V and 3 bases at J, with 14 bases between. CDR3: CASISDTATDTQYF. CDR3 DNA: TGTGCCAGCATTAGCGATACCGCGACAGATACGCAGTATTTT.

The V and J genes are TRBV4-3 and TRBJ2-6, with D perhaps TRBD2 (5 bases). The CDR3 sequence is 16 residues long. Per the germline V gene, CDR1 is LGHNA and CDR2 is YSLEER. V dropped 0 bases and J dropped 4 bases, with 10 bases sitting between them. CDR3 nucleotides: TGCGCCAGCAGCCAAGATGTGTCGGGGGGGGCCAACGTCCTGACTTTC. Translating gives CASSQDVSGGANVLTF.

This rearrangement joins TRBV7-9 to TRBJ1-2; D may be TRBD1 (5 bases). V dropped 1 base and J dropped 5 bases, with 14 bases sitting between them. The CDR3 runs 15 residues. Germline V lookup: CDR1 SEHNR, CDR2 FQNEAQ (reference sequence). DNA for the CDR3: TGTGCCAGCAGCTTAGGGGCTGTAGCAGGGTATGGCTACACCTTC. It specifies CASSLGAVAGYGYTF.

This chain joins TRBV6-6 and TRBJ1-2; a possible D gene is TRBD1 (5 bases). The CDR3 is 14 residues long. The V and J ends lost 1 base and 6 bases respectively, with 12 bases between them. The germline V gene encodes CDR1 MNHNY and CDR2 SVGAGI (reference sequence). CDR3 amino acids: CASSYLGPGDGYTF. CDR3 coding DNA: TGTGCCAGCAGTTACTTGGGGCCAGGAGATGGCTACACCTTC.

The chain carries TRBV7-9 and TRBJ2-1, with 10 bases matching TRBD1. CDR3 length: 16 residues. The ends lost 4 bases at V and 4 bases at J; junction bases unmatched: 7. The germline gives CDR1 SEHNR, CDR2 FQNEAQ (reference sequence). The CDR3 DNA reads TGTGCCAGCAGCTCCTCCGGGACAGGGGCTTACAATGAGCAGTTCTTC. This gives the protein CASSSSGTGAYNEQFF.

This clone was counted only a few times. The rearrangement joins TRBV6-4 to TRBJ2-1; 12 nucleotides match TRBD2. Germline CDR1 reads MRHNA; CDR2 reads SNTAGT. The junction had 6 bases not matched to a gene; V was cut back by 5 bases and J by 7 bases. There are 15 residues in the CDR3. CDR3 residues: CASSPSGGANNEQFF. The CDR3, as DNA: TGTGCCAGCAGTCCTAGCGGGGGGGCCAATAATGAGCAGTTCTTC.

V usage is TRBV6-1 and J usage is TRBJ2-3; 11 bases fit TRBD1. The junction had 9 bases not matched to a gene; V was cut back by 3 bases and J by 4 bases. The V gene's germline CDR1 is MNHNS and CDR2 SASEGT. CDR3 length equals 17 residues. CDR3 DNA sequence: TGTGCCAGCAGTGATGGACAGGGGGCTATTAAGGCAGATACGCAGTATTTT. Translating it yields CASSDGQGAIKADTQYF.

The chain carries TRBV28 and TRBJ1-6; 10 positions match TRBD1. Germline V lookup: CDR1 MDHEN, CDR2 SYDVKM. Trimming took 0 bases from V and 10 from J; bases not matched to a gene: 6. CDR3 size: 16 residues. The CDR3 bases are TGTGCCAGCAGTTTATGGGGGGACAGGGGAGGATCACCCCTCCACTTT. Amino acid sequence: CASSLWGDRGGSPLHF.

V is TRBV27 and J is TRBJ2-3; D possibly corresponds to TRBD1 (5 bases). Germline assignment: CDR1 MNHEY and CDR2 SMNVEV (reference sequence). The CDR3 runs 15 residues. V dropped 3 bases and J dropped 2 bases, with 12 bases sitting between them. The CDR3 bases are TGTGCCAGCAGTTTGGTAGGGGCCAACACAGATACGCAGTATTTT. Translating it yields CASSLVGANTDTQYF.